The entry below describes one T cell receptor (beta chain). The antigen is unknown. Clones were sequenced by immunoSEQ multiplex PCR, and TCRdb holds only the in-frame ones, with some missing. The sample carries roughly 1,500,000 clones, about 98% recorded once. This specimen comes from a study of shared clonotypes between healthy human individuals. General study findings and limits: Read depth was anticipated to influence clonotype sharing among donors. For naive CD4 cells, roughly 5% of clonotypes were shared across a few donors.

The CDR3 covers 14 residues. Germline V lookup: CDR1 SGHRS, CDR2 YFSETQ. The V end lost 2 bases, the J end lost 3 bases, and 12 bases lay between the germline ends. V is TRBV5-1 and J is TRBJ2-7, with D unresolved. This clonotype originated in a man younger than 40 in good health. The sequencing sample was made of naive CD4+ T cells sorted from blood. Subset specified: CD45RA+ positively selected. The CDR3 sequence: CASSLSTPNYEQYF. The CDR3 coding sequence is TGCGCCAGCAGCTTAAGTACGCCAAACTACGAGCAGTACTTC.